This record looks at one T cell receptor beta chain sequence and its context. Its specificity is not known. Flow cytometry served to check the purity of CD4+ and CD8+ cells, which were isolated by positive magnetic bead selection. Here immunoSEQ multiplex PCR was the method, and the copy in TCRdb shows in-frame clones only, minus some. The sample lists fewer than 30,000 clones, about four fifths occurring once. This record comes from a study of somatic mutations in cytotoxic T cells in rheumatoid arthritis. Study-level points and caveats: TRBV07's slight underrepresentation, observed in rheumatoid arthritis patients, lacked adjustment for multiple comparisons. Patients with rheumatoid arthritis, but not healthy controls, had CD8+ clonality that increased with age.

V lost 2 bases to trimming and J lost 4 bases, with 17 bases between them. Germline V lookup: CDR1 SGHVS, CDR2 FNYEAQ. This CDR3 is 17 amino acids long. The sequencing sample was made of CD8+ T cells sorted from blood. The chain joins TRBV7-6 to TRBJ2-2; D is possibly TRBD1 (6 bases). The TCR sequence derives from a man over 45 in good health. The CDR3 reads CASSLSGAAIGTGELFF. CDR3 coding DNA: TGTGCCAGCAGCTTATCAGGGGCCGCCATCGGCACCGGGGAGCTGTTTTTT. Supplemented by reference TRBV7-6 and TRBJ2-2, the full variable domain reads GAGVSQSPRYKVTKRGQDVALRCDPISGHVSLYWYRQALGQGPEFLTYFNYEAQQDKSGLPNDRFSAERPEGSISTLTIQRTEQRDSAMYRCASSLSGAAIGTGELFFGEGSRLTVL.